Below are 8 T cell receptor beta chains sequenced from a single sample in a study of blood T cell repertoires in COVID-19. TCRdb's table, derived via immunoSEQ multiplex PCR, lists solely in-frame clones and lacks some. The data contain about 250,000 clones, about 86% of them singletons. Sequencing was carried out using peripheral blood. The receptor set was obtained from a man older than 75 with acute or convalescent COVID-19.

J is TRBJ2-5 and V is TRBV5-1; a possible D gene is TRBD2 (6 bases). Germline V CDR1 and CDR2: SGHRS, YFSETQ. The CDR3 consists of 14 residues. Trimming took 0 bases from V and 5 from J, leaving 11 bases between them. In DNA, the CDR3 is TGCGCCAGCAGCTTGGCGTCTAGCGCGGAGACCCAGTACTTC. Translating it yields CASSLASSAETQYF.

For this clone: Its ends do not fully match the called genes, so a read error is possible. V and J are TRBV12-3 or TRBV12-4 and TRBJ2-7, with D possibly TRBD2 on 5 matching bases. CDR3 length: 13 residues. The CDR3 is CASRVDLGTSAHF. CDR3 DNA sequence: TGTGCCAGCAGAGTCGACCTGGGTACTAGTGCACACTTC.

The rearrangement uses TRBV9 and TRBJ2-5, with TRBD1 as a possible D gene (6 bases). V shed 3 bases and J shed 5 bases, with 14 bases lying between them. The CDR3 has 14 residues. Germline lookup yields CDR1 SGDLS and CDR2 YYNGEE. The DNA of the CDR3 is TGTGCCAGCAGCGCATCACAGGGTTTCGAGACCCAGTACTTC. Encoded protein: CASSASQGFETQYF.

This chain's CDR3 is CASSLLAGPYEQYF. For the CDR3, the DNA is TGTGCCAGCAGCTTACTTGCGGGCCCCTACGAGCAGTACTTC. The chain joins TRBV7-2 to TRBJ2-7; tentatively, D is TRBD2 (5 bases). Trimming stripped 2 bases from V and 2 bases from J, with 10 bases between. Germline V gene lookup returns CDR1 SGHTA and CDR2 FQGNSA. The CDR3 totals 14 residues.

The J gene is TRBJ1-6, the V gene TRBV5-8; unclear D gene. The germline CDR1 and CDR2 sequences are SGHTS and YDEGEE. V was pared by 2 bases and J by 7 bases, with 4 bases between. The CDR3 covers 12 residues. CDR3 sequence (DNA): TGTGCCAGCAGCTTTCGGAATTCACCCCTCCACTTT. Amino acid sequence: CASSFRNSPLHF.

For the CDR3, the DNA is TGCGCCAGCAGCTTGGAGACCGGGACAGGGCATGAAAAACTGTTTTTT. Amino acids: CASSLETGTGHEKLFF. V is TRBV5-1 and J is TRBJ1-4; 9 bases map to TRBD1. J gave up 6 bases and V 0 bases, and 6 bases lay outside the gene matches. Germline V gene sequence: CDR1 SGHRS, CDR2 YFSETQ. This CDR3 has 16 amino acids.

This clone occurred a few times. The rearrangement links TRBV18 to TRBJ2-3; perhaps TRBD2 as D (6 bases). The V end was cut by 6 bases, the J end by 5 bases, with 21 bases between. This CDR3 spans 16 amino acids. The V gene's germline CDR1 is KGHSH and CDR2 LQKENI. CDR3 loop: CASSETPRGAVDTQYF. CDR3 coding DNA: TGTGCCAGCTCGGAAACGCCGCGGGGTGCGGTAGATACGCAGTATTTT.

This rearrangement joins TRBV28 to TRBJ2-3, with 7 bases lining up with TRBD1. This CDR3 is built from 13 residues. After removal of 5 bases from V and 5 bases from J, the junction contained 4 bases not matched to a gene. The germline gives CDR1 MDHEN, CDR2 SYDVKM. The CDR3 DNA reads TGTGCCAGCAGTAGGGACAGATTAGATACGCAGTATTTT. Protein sequence: CASSRDRLDTQYF.